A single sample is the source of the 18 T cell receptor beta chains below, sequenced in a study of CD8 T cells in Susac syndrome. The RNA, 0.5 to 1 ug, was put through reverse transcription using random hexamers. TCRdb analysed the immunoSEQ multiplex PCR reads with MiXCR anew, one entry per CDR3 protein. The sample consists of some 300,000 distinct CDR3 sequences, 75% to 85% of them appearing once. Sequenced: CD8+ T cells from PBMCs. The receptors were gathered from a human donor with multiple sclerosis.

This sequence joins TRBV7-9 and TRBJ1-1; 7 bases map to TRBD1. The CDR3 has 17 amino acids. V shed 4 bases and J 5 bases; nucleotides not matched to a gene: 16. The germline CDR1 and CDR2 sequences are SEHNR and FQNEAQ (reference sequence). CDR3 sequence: CASSSPKHNRGETEAFF. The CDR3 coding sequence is TGTGCCAGCAGCTCCCCGAAGCATAACAGGGGTGAGACTGAAGCTTTCTTT.

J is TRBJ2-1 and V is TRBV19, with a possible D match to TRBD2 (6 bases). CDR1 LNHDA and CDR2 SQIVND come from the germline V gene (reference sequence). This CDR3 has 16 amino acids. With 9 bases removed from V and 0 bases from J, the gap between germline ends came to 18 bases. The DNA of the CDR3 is TGTGCCAGCACCCTTTTGGCGGGGAGCTCCTACAATGAGCAGTTCTTC. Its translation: CASTLLAGSSYNEQFF.

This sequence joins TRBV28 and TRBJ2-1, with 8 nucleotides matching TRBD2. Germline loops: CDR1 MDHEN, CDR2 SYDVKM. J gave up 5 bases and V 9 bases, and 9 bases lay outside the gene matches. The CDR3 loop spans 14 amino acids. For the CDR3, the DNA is TGTGCCAGTCGTACGGGGGGGGTCCACAATGAGCAGTTCTTC. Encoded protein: CASRTGGVHNEQFF.

DNA for the CDR3: TGCAGCGTTGGGGGTGAGAATGGGGCCAACGTCCTGACTTTC. Encoded protein: CSVGGENGANVLTF. V and J are TRBV29-1 and TRBJ2-6; D remains unclear. V lost 4 bases and J lost 3, with 10 bases in between. This CDR3 is 14 amino acids long. The germline gives CDR1 SQVTM, CDR2 ANQGSEA.

CDR3 sequence reads: CASSLWKRTSGREGLYNEQFF. CDR3 nucleotides: TGTGCCAGCAGTTTATGGAAAAGGACTAGCGGGAGGGAGGGCCTCTACAATGAGCAGTTCTTC. The V call is TRBV28, the J call TRBJ2-1; 15 bases are a match to TRBD2. Germline V lookup: CDR1 MDHEN, CDR2 SYDVKM. The CDR3 contains 21 residues. V trimming: 0 bases; J trimming: 3 bases; junction bases outside the gene matches: 12.

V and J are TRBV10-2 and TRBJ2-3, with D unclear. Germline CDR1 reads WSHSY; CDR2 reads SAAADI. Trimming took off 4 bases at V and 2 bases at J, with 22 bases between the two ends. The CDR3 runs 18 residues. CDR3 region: CASSAPKTVSPYTDTQYF. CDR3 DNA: TGCGCCAGCAGTGCGCCGAAGACTGTCAGCCCGTACACAGATACGCAGTATTTT.

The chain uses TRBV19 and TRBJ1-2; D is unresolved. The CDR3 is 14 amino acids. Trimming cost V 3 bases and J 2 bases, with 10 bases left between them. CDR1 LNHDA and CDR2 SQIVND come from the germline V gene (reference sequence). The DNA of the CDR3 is TGTGCCAGTAGTATTGGATACAGCAACTATGGCTACACCTTC. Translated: CASSIGYSNYGYTF.

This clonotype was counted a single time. In DNA form, the CDR3 reads TGCGCCAGCAGCTTGGCGGACCGCCTTCCTAACTATGGCTACACCTTC. It is translated as CASSLADRLPNYGYTF. The chain uses TRBV5-1 and TRBJ1-2; no definite D call. Germline CDR1 SGHRS, CDR2 YFSETQ. Deletions cut 0 bases from V and 0 bases from J, with 12 bases between. CDR3 length: 16 amino acids.

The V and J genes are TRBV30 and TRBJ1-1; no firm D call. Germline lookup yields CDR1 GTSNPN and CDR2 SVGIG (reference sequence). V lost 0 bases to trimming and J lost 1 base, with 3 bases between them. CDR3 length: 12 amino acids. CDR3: CAWSVWNTEAFF. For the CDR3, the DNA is TGTGCCTGGAGTGTTTGGAACACTGAAGCTTTCTTT.

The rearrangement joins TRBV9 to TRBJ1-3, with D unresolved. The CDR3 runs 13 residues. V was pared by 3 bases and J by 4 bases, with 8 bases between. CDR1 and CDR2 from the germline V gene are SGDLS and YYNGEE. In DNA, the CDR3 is TGTGCCAGCAGCGCGGCAGGCGGAAACACCATATATTTT. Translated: CASSAAGGNTIYF.

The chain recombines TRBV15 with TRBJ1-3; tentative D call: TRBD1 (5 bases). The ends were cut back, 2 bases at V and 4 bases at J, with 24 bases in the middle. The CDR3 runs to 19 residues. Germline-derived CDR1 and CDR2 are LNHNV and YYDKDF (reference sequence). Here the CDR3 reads CATSRSSGLLLTLGNTIYF. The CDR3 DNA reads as TGTGCCACCAGCAGAAGTTCGGGACTTCTCCTAACCTTGGGAAACACCATATATTTT.

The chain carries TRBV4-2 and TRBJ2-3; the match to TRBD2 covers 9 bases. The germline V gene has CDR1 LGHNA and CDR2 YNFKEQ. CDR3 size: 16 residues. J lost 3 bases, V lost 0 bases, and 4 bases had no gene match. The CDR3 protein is CASSQDGLAGTDTQYF. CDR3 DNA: TGTGCCAGCAGCCAAGACGGCCTAGCGGGAACAGATACGCAGTATTTT.

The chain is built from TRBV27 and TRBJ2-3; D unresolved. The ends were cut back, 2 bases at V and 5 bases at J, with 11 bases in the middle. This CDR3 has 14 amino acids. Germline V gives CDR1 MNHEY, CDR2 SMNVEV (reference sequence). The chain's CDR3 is CASSLAETGDTQYF. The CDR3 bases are TGTGCCAGCAGTTTAGCCGAGACGGGAGATACGCAGTATTTT.

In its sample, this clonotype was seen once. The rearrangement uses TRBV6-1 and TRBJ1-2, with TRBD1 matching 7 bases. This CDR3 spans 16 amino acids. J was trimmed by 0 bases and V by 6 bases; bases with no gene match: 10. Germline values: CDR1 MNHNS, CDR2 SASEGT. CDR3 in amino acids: CASSPDREPSNYGYTF. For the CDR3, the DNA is TGTGCCAGCAGCCCAGACAGGGAACCCTCTAACTATGGCTACACCTTC.

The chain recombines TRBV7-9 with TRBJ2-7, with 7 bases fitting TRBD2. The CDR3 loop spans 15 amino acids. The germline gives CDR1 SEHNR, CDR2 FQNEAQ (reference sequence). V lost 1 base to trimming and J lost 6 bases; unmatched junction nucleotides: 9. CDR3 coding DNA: TGTGCCAGCAGCTTAGAGGTGGGAGGGCCCAGCGAGCAGTACTTC. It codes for CASSLEVGGPSEQYF.

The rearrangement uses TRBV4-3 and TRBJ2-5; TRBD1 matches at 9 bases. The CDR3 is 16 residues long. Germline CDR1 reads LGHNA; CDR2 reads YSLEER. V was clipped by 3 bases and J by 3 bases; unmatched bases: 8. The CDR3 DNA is TGCGCCAGCAGCCAGGGGGTCCGGGACAGGGAAGAGACCCAGTACTTC. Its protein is CASSQGVRDREETQYF.

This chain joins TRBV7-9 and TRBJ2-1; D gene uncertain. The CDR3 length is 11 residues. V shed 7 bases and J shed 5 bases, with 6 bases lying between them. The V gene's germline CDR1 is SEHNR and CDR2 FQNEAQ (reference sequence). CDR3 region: CASIQNNEQFF. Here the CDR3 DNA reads TGTGCCAGCATCCAGAACAATGAGCAGTTCTTC.

CDR3: CATSREDSSPEAFF. The DNA of the CDR3 is TGTGCCACCAGCAGAGAAGACAGCTCCCCCGAAGCTTTCTTT. The chain combines TRBV15 with TRBJ1-1; a weak D match, TRBD1 (5 bases). The CDR3 length is 14 residues. The germline gives CDR1 LNHNV, CDR2 YYDKDF (reference sequence). V shed 0 bases and J shed 8 bases, with 13 bases lying between them. The whole variable domain, filled in from reference TRBV15 and TRBJ1-1, reads DAMVIQNPRYQVTQFGKPVTLSCSQTLNHNVMYWYQQKSSQAPKLLFHYYDKDFNNEADTPDNFQSRRPNTSFCFLDIRSPGLGDTAMYLCATSREDSSPEAFFGQGTRLTVV.